Listed here are 10 T cell receptor beta chains from one sample, sequenced in a study of beta chain features in type 1 diabetes. Overall study findings and caveats: Shorter TCRB CDR3s, moderately but significantly so, marked every one of the four CD4+ subsets in Type 1 diabetes patients.

For these receptors, no antigen is known. cDNA synthesis used the whole RNA isolate, giving expressed TCRB sequences. The table came from immunoSEQ multiplex PCR; TCRdb's copy has only in-frame clones and leaves some out. Of about 160,000 clones listed, 8.5% to 10% are singletons. The specimen sequenced was central memory CD4+ T cells from blood. All receptors derive from a woman aged 30 to 39 with type 1 diabetes.

This clone turned up a few times. J is TRBJ2-7 and V is TRBV29-1; 7 positions match TRBD2. The germline gives CDR1 SQVTM, CDR2 ANQGSEA. This CDR3 spans 11 amino acids. V shed 6 bases and J 5 bases; nucleotides not matched to a gene: 4. The CDR3 protein is CSVGGLDEQYF. The CDR3 DNA follows: TGCAGCGTCGGCGGACTAGACGAGCAGTACTTC.

This clone showed up just a few times. The chain's CDR3 is CASSLRAYNEQFF. CDR3 coding DNA: TGTGCCAGCAGTCTGCGGGCCTACAATGAGCAGTTCTTC. The chain employs TRBV27 and TRBJ2-1, with D tentatively TRBD2 (5 bases). Germline CDR1 and CDR2: MNHEY and SMNVEV (reference sequence). Trimming shortened V by 5 bases and J by 2 bases, and 7 bases separated the two germline ends. The CDR3 length is 13 residues.

CDR3 nucleotide sequence: TGTGCCAGTACCGCGGGACAGGGCCCCAGATTTAGCAATCAGCCCCAGCATTTT. This codes for CASTAGQGPRFSNQPQHF. This sequence joins TRBV19 and TRBJ1-5, with 9 nucleotides matching TRBD1. The CDR3 is made up of 18 amino acids. Germline-derived CDR1 and CDR2 are LNHDA and SQIVND (reference sequence). V dropped 7 bases and J dropped 0; count of bases not matched to a gene: 13.

This clone was counted only a few times. The V call is TRBV14, the J call TRBJ1-2; D is ambiguous. The CDR3 is made up of 15 amino acids. The V end was cut by 4 bases, the J end by 0 bases, with 12 bases between. CDR1 and CDR2 (germline): SGHDN, FVKESK. CDR3 protein: CASSPRQYPNYGYTF. The CDR3 DNA sequence: TGTGCCAGCAGCCCGCGACAATACCCTAACTATGGCTACACCTTC.

Of note for this clone: The sample holds other DNA sequences that translate to the same CDR3. The chain has TRBV5-4 and TRBJ2-1; 11 bases fit TRBD2. Unmatched junction bases numbered 4, after V lost 4 bases and J lost 4 bases. The length of the CDR3 is 15 residues. CDR1 SGHNT and CDR2 YYREEE come from the germline V gene (reference sequence). The CDR3 DNA is TGTGCCAGCAGCCTGACTAGCGGGACGTACAATGAGCAGTTCTTC. It specifies CASSLTSGTYNEQFF.

In this sample, this clone turned up once. V is TRBV7-9 and J is TRBJ1-1; the match to TRBD1 covers 7 bases. The V segment lost 6 bases and the J segment 0 bases; nucleotides outside the gene matches: 4. This CDR3 region has 14 residues. CDR1 is SEHNR, CDR2 FQNEAQ, per germline (reference sequence). CDR3 DNA: TGTGCCAGCAGTCCCGGGACAGTGAACACTGAAGCTTTCTTT. It yields the protein CASSPGTVNTEAFF.

In this sample, this clone turned up a few times. This rearrangement joins TRBV9 to TRBJ2-1; TRBD2 matches 8 bases. CDR1 is SGDLS, CDR2 YYNGEE, per germline. Trimming took 4 bases from V and 8 from J; bases not matched to a gene: 8. The length of the CDR3 is 14 residues. CDR3 in amino acids: CASSTGRGWDEQFF. The CDR3 region has the DNA TGTGCCAGCAGCACCGGGAGGGGGTGGGATGAGCAGTTCTTC.

This clone was found a few times. The chain employs TRBV25-1 and TRBJ2-3; a possible D gene is TRBD1 (5 bases). The CDR3 loop spans 15 amino acids. Germline values: CDR1 MGHDK, CDR2 SYGVNS. The germline V and J ends were trimmed by 4 bases and 2 bases, with 13 bases remaining between them. The CDR3 sequence: CASSGWGRVTDTQYF. The CDR3 bases are TGTGCCAGCAGTGGATGGGGCAGGGTCACAGATACGCAGTATTTT.

This clone has a handful of counts. The V and J genes are TRBV7-9 and TRBJ2-6; D remains unclear. Trimming pared 8 bases from V and 0 bases from J, leaving 8 bases between. The CDR3 spans 14 residues. Germline lookup yields CDR1 SEHNR and CDR2 FQNEAQ (reference sequence). The CDR3 region is CASDSRSGANVLTF. CDR3 in DNA: TGTGCCAGCGATAGTCGCTCTGGGGCCAACGTCCTGACTTTC.

The chain combines TRBV5-4 with TRBJ2-1; maybe TRBD1 (6 bases). The CDR3 length is 16 residues. Trimming removed 3 bases from V and 4 bases from J, with 17 bases in between. Germline-derived CDR1 and CDR2 are SGHNT and YYREEE (reference sequence). CDR3 in DNA: TGTGCCAGCAGCTCTTGGGGGCTCAAAAGTTACAATGAGCAGTTCTTC. Translation gives CASSSWGLKSYNEQFF. Drawing the rest from reference TRBV5-4 and TRBJ2-1, the complete variable domain is ETGVTQSPTHLIKTRGQQVTLRCSSQSGHNTVSWYQQALGQGPQFIFQYYREEENGRGNFPPRFSGLQFPNYSSELNVNALELDDSALYLCASSSWGLKSYNEQFFGPGTRLTVL.